The clone carrying this T cell receptor (beta chain) was seen at least ten times. The CDR3 is 14 residues long. From germline, CDR1 is SGHKS and CDR2 YYEKEE (reference sequence). V lost 7 bases and J 8 bases, leaving 18 bases between the germline ends. The data derive from a study of Graves' ophthalmopathy and Graves' hyperthyroidism. Exclusion applied to patients with other autoimmune diseases, uncontrolled infections, pregnancy or lactation. The study amplified TCR beta CDR3 regions using RNA transcripts. Investigators did first-round RT-PCR with HTBI primers, then second-round multiplex PCR. TCRdb called the multiplex PCR reads again in MiXCR, with one record for every CDR3 protein. The sample records 560,000 or so distinct CDR3 sequences, under 45% being singletons.

The genes are TRBV5-5 and TRBJ1-4; perhaps TRBD1 as D (6 bases). The sequenced material came from peripheral blood or thyroid tissue (not recorded which). The receptor comes from an adult man with Graves' hyperthyroidism. CDR3 nucleotides: TGTGCCAGCTCCTCGTCATGGGGGCGGGAAAAACTGTTTTTT. Translation: CASSSSWGREKLFF.